The rows below give T cell receptor beta chains drawn from one sample of a study of blood T cell repertoires in COVID-19. Profiling relied on immunoSEQ multiplex PCR, and the TCRdb table lists in-frame clones only, not all of them. The sample has approximately 230,000 clones; 70% to 90% are singletons. Sequencing was done on a sample of peripheral blood. The receptors originated from a man aged 18 to 29 with active or convalescent COVID-19. CDR3s include the opening cysteine and the closing phenylalanine or tryptophan. D genes are given only for firm matches. Some rows mark clone size as missing; the rest say once, few, many or name a class of expanded clone.

v_call	d_call	clone_size	j_call	cdr3_aa	cdr3_nt
TRBV19	TRBD2	NA	TRBJ2-3	CAIGTSGNTDTQYF	TGTGCCATTGGGACTAGCGGAAACACAGATACGCAGTATTTT
TRBV7-2	NA	NA	TRBJ2-7	CASSLQGGYYEQYF	TGTGCCAGCAGCTTACAGGGGGGATACTACGAGCAGTACTTC
TRBV7-3	NA	NA	TRBJ2-7	CASSQGREGEQYF	TGTGCCAGCAGCCAAGGCAGGGAAGGCGAGCAGTACTTC
TRBV5-4	TRBD2	NA	TRBJ2-3	CASSPGTSGRLDTQYF	TGTGCCAGCAGCCCTGGGACTAGCGGGAGGTTAGATACGCAGTATTTT
TRBV7-2	NA	NA	TRBJ1-1	CASSAQLGTEAFF	TGTGCCAGCAGCGCACAGTTGGGCACTGAAGCTTTCTTT
TRBV5-1	NA	NA	TRBJ1-1	CASSLGLGGRNTEAFF	TGCGCCAGCAGCTTGGGTCTGGGGGGAAGGAACACTGAAGCTTTCTTT
TRBV28	NA	NA	TRBJ2-1	CASSFGGGRISYNEQFF	TGTGCCAGCAGTTTTGGTGGTGGGAGAATTTCCTACAATGAGCAGTTCTTC
TRBV6-2/TRBV6-3	TRBD1	many	TRBJ1-5	CASSRDRNQPQHF	TGTGCCAGCAGTCGGGACAGAAACCAGCCCCAGCATTTT
TRBV11-2	NA	NA	TRBJ2-5	CASSLMRLGGETQYF	TGTGCCAGCAGCCTCATGAGGCTCGGAGGGGAGACCCAGTACTTC
TRBV27	TRBD2	NA	TRBJ2-3	CASSRGTSRITDTQYF	TGTGCCAGCAGTAGAGGGACTAGCCGAATCACAGATACGCAGTATTTT
TRBV11-1	NA	NA	TRBJ2-2	CASSPFVDTGELFF	TGTGCCAGCAGCCCGTTTGTAGACACCGGGGAGCTGTTTTTT
TRBV6-5	NA	NA	TRBJ2-1	CASSQGGTTNEQFF	TGTGCCAGCAGCCAAGGAGGAACCACCAATGAGCAGTTCTTC
TRBV3-1/TRBV3-2	NA	once	TRBJ2-3	CASSQALARTDTQYF	TGTGCCAGCAGCCAAGCACTAGCCCGCACAGATACGCAGTATTTT
TRBV24-1	TRBD1	NA	TRBJ2-2	CATSGGDRPPANTGELFF	TGTGCCACCAGTGGAGGGGACAGACCCCCAGCGAACACCGGGGAGCTGTTTTTT
TRBV6-5	NA	NA	TRBJ1-2	CASSYSTGGGYTF	TGTGCCAGCAGTTACTCGACGGGGGGAGGCTACACCTTC
TRBV7-2	TRBD2	NA	TRBJ2-2	CASSFLAGANTGELFF	TGTGCCAGCAGCTTTCTAGCGGGTGCGAACACCGGGGAGCTGTTTTTT
TRBV14	TRBD1	NA	TRBJ2-1	CASSQVRDREFF	TGTGCCAGCAGCCAGGTCCGGGACAGGGAGTTCTTC
TRBV19	NA	NA	TRBJ2-1	CASRRQFYNEQFF	TGTGCCAGTAGAAGACAGTTTTACAATGAGCAGTTCTTC
TRBV19	TRBD1	NA	TRBJ1-2	CASFGTGADYGYTF	TGTGCCAGTTTTGGGACAGGGGCCGACTATGGCTACACCTTC
TRBV15	NA	NA	TRBJ1-4	CATSRDEPGQGVEKLFF	TGTGCCACCAGCAGAGATGAACCGGGACAAGGGGTAGAAAAACTGTTTTTT
TRBV19	TRBD2	NA	TRBJ2-7	CASTSGYEQYF	TGTGCCAGTACTAGCGGATACGAGCAGTACTTC
TRBV10-3	TRBD1	NA	TRBJ2-1	CAISEGTGNEQFF	TGTGCCATCAGTGAAGGGACAGGGAATGAGCAGTTCTTC
TRBV7-3	NA	NA	TRBJ1-3	CASSLSPGAGNTIYF	TGTGCCAGCAGCTTATCGCCAGGGGCCGGAAACACCATATATTTT
TRBV7-2	NA	NA	TRBJ1-2	CASSLEQARGYGYTF	TGTGCCAGCAGCTTAGAACAGGCCCGAGGCTATGGCTACACCTTC
TRBV29-1	TRBD1	NA	TRBJ1-2	CSVEDRGDYGYTF	TGCAGCGTTGAGGACAGGGGAGATTATGGCTACACCTTC
TRBV18	TRBD2	NA	TRBJ2-4	CASSPLGGTSGALAKNIQYF	TGTGCCAGCTCACCACTAGGGGGGACTAGCGGGGCGCTAGCCAAAAACATTCAGTACTTC
TRBV7-2	NA	NA	TRBJ2-2	CASSFRVGGNTGELFF	TGTGCCAGCAGCTTTCGTGTCGGCGGAAACACCGGGGAGCTGTTTTTT
TRBV15	NA	NA	TRBJ1-2	CATSRDYDRDTSNYGYTF	TGTGCCACCAGCAGAGACTACGACCGTGACACTTCTAACTATGGCTACACCTTC
TRBV6-5	TRBD1	NA	TRBJ1-5	CASSWTGNDQPQHF	TGTGCCAGCAGTTGGACAGGGAATGATCAGCCCCAGCATTTT
TRBV12-3/TRBV12-4	NA	NA	TRBJ1-3	CASSDFGNTIYF	TGTGCCAGCAGTGACTTCGGAAACACCATATATTTT
TRBV11-2	NA	NA	TRBJ1-6	CASSANGGNSPLHF	TGTGCCAGCAGCGCGAACGGTGGTAATTCACCCCTCCACTTT
TRBV7-2	NA	NA	TRBJ2-5	CASRPGYRAPKYQETQYF	TGTGCCAGCAGACCTGGATACAGGGCTCCCAAGTACCAAGAGACCCAGTACTTC
TRBV7-7	NA	NA	TRBJ2-5	CASSLERGGPWETQYF	TGTGCCAGCAGCTTAGAGAGGGGGGGCCCGTGGGAGACCCAGTACTTC
TRBV5-8	NA	NA	TRBJ2-2	CASSLNWGPGELFF	TGTGCCAGCAGCTTAAATTGGGGCCCCGGGGAGCTGTTTTTT
TRBV7-2	NA	NA	TRBJ1-1	CASRPTPGNTEAFF	TGTGCCAGCAGACCCACTCCGGGGAACACTGAAGCTTTCTTT
TRBV21-1	NA	NA	TRBJ1-1	CASSHGQKTGAFF	TGTGCCAGCAGCCACGGACAGAAAACGGGAGCTTTCTTT
TRBV18	TRBD1	once	TRBJ2-2	CASSPIQGISNTGELFF	TGTGCCAGCTCACCGATACAGGGGATATCGAACACCGGGGAGCTGTTTTTT
TRBV13	NA	NA	TRBJ1-1	CASSFYTEAFF	TGTGCCAGCAGCTTCTACACTGAAGCTTTCTTT
TRBV5-1	NA	NA	TRBJ2-7	CASSREGIYEQYF	TGCGCCAGCTCGCGGGAAGGGATTTACGAGCAGTACTTC
TRBV21-1	NA	NA	TRBJ2-1	CASSKGSGGFNNEQFF	TGTGCCAGCAGCAAAGGGAGCGGGGGCTTCAACAATGAGCAGTTCTTC
TRBV6-2/TRBV6-3	TRBD2	NA	TRBJ2-1	CASSPSASGYNEQFF	TGTGCCAGCAGCCCATCGGCTAGCGGTTACAATGAGCAGTTCTTC
TRBV5-1	NA	NA	TRBJ2-7	CASSRGSEQYF	TGCGCCAGCAGCCGGGGTAGCGAGCAGTACTTC
TRBV19	NA	NA	TRBJ2-1	CASSIVSSFKEQFF	TGTGCCAGTAGTATTGTGTCTAGTTTTAAGGAGCAGTTCTTC
TRBV29-1	TRBD1	NA	TRBJ1-2	CSVEGTASLYGYTF	TGCAGCGTCGAGGGGACAGCCTCTCTCTATGGCTACACCTTC
TRBV18	NA	few	TRBJ2-5	CASSPPVPGLKETQYF	TGTGCCAGCTCACCACCGGTTCCCGGACTAAAAGAGACCCAGTACTTC
TRBV29-1	NA	NA	TRBJ2-7	CSVARGGYEQYF	TGCAGCGTTGCCCGGGGTGGCTACGAGCAGTACTTC
TRBV5-6	TRBD1	once	TRBJ1-1	CASSQTRQGSWRGSEAFF	TGTGCCAGCAGCCAGACACGACAGGGAAGTTGGAGAGGCTCTGAAGCTTTCTTT
TRBV10-2	TRBD1	NA	TRBJ1-5	CASTGTGGEGIQPQHF	TGCGCCAGCACCGGGACAGGGGGCGAGGGGATTCAGCCCCAGCATTTT
TRBV29-1	TRBD1	NA	TRBJ1-1	CSVTGTGGPPAFF	TGCAGCGTTACCGGGACAGGGGGCCCACCAGCTTTCTTT
TRBV6-5	NA	NA	TRBJ2-7	CASRTLPTGRNEQYF	TGTGCCAGCAGGACACTTCCTACCGGGAGAAACGAGCAGTACTTC
TRBV6-2/TRBV6-3	NA	NA	TRBJ1-1	CASSDRYTEAFF	TGTGCCAGCAGTGACAGGTACACTGAAGCTTTCTTT
TRBV27	NA	once	TRBJ1-4	CASSPRALKPTEKLFF	TGTGCCAGCAGTCCCCGTGCGCTTAAACCAACTGAAAAACTGTTTTTT
TRBV28	NA	NA	TRBJ2-1	CASSLFSGGIGYNEQFF	TGTGCCAGCAGTTTATTTTCGGGCGGGATCGGGTACAATGAGCAGTTCTTC
TRBV10-2	NA	few	TRBJ2-1	CASSESGEDEQFF	TGCGCCAGCAGTGAGTCCGGGGAGGATGAGCAGTTCTTC
TRBV15	NA	NA	TRBJ2-5	CATSRVSSQGETQYF	TGTGCCACCAGCAGAGTTTCCAGCCAGGGGGAGACCCAGTACTTC
TRBV9	TRBD2	NA	TRBJ2-3	CASSSGGAGTDTQYF	TGTGCCAGCAGCTCCGGGGGGGCCGGAACAGATACGCAGTATTTT
TRBV9	NA	NA	TRBJ1-6	CASSVGDTSPLHF	TGTGCCAGCAGCGTTGGGGACACTTCACCCCTCCACTTT
TRBV28	TRBD1	NA	TRBJ1-4	CASSPDRDNEKLFF	TGTGCCAGCAGTCCCGACAGGGATAATGAAAAACTGTTTTTT
TRBV18	NA	NA	TRBJ2-6	CASSLSGSGANVLTF	TGTGCCAGCTCACTTAGCGGCTCTGGGGCCAACGTCCTGACTTTC